Listed below are T cell receptor beta chains from one sample, sequenced in a study of spatial heterogeneity in lung cancer. TCRdb independently ran MiXCR on the 5' RACE reads; one entry per CDR3 protein. The sample holds about 44,000 distinct CDR3 sequences, roughly an eighth seen once. The sequences come from PBMCs, collected at surgery. These receptors came from a male donor with early-stage non-small cell lung cancer. The CDR3 runs from the conserved cysteine through the conserved F or W. D genes are given only for firm matches. Rows give clone size only sometimes, using once, few, many, or a class for an expanded clone.

v_gene,len,j_gene,abundance,d_gene,CDR3nt,CDR3aa
TRBV28,15,TRBJ1-3,many,TRBD1,TGTGCCAGCACCTCTCAGACAGGGTTAGGAAACACCATATATTTT,CASTSQTGLGNTIYF
TRBV9,17,TRBJ2-5,NA,NA,TGTGCCAGCAGCGTAGGGCTTGGCAGATCGTACCAAGAGACCCAGTACTTC,CASSVGLGRSYQETQYF
TRBV5-1,12,TRBJ2-7,few,NA,TGCGCCAGCAATCACGGGACCTACGAGCAGTACTTC,CASNHGTYEQYF
TRBV4-3,15,TRBJ2-3,many,TRBD2,TGCGCCAGCAGCCAAGGTAGCGGGAGAGGGGATACGCAGTATTTT,CASSQGSGRGDTQYF
TRBV10-3,17,TRBJ1-1,few,NA,TGTGCCATCAGTGGATCTGATGGGCCCCCAAGGCCCACTGAAGCTTTCTTT,CAISGSDGPPRPTEAFF
TRBV11-2,16,TRBJ1-6,few,TRBD1,TGTGCCAGCAGCTACGACAGGGCCTCCTATAATTCACCCCTCCACTTT,CASSYDRASYNSPLHF
TRBV27,15,TRBJ2-7,few,TRBD1,TGTGCCAGCAGTTCGCACAGGGGCAGCTCCTACGAGCAGTACTTC,CASSSHRGSSYEQYF
TRBV7-9,15,TRBJ1-2,NA,TRBD1,TGTGCCAGCAGCCCAAGAAGAAAGACAGGGAAAGGCTACACCTTC,CASSPRRKTGKGYTF
TRBV5-1,14,TRBJ2-5,few,NA,TGCGCCAGCAGCTTGGAACCCTCGGGGGAGACCCAGTACTTC,CASSLEPSGETQYF
TRBV5-1,14,TRBJ1-2,few,TRBD1,TGCGCCAGCAGCGAGGGACAGGGCAACTATGGCTACACCTTC,CASSEGQGNYGYTF
TRBV9,15,TRBJ1-2,many,TRBD1,TGTGCCAGCAGCGGATTACAGGGGGCGCGAGATGGCTACACCTTC,CASSGLQGARDGYTF
TRBV18,14,TRBJ2-7,NA,NA,TGTGCCAGCTCCCCGTTTTCTCCACCCTACGAGCAGTACTTC,CASSPFSPPYEQYF
TRBV5-1,14,TRBJ2-2,many,TRBD1,TGCGCCAGCAACCCGGGACAGTGGACCGGGGAGCTGTTTTTT,CASNPGQWTGELFF
TRBV19,13,TRBJ1-5,NA,TRBD1,TGTGCCAGCCGCGACAGGGCTGCTCAGCCCCAGCATTTT,CASRDRAAQPQHF
TRBV29-1,13,TRBJ2-3,NA,TRBD2,TGCAGCGTTGGGGGCGGGAGAGGAGATACGCAGTATTTT,CSVGGGRGDTQYF
TRBV12-3/TRBV12-4,15,TRBJ2-3,NA,NA,TGTGCCAGCAGCCCTCGGAGGGTTAGCACAGATACGCAGTATTTT,CASSPRRVSTDTQYF
TRBV7-9,13,TRBJ2-7,NA,TRBD2,TGTGCCAGCAGCATAGCGGGACGTCGGGAGCAGTACTTC,CASSIAGRREQYF
TRBV7-9,14,TRBJ2-4,NA,TRBD1,TGTGCCAGCAGCGCAGGGGGCCCCTTAAACATTCAGTACTTC,CASSAGGPLNIQYF
TRBV29-1,13,TRBJ1-4,many,NA,TGCAGCGTTGATTCGGCCGGTCATGAAAAACTGTTTTTT,CSVDSAGHEKLFF
TRBV2,12,TRBJ1-2,many,NA,TGTGCCAGCAGTGAAGGCTGGTATGGCTACACCTTC,CASSEGWYGYTF
TRBV24-1,13,TRBJ2-5,many,NA,TGTGCCACCAGTGATAACAGCGCGCGGACCCAGTACTTC,CATSDNSARTQYF
TRBV6-5,13,TRBJ2-5,many,NA,TGTGCCAGCAGTTACTCCACCGCGGGAACCCAGTACTTC,CASSYSTAGTQYF
TRBV3-1,14,TRBJ2-1,NA,TRBD2,TGTGCCAGCAGGCAGCGGGGGGCCCACAATGAGCAGTTCTTC,CASRQRGAHNEQFF
TRBV7-2,15,TRBJ2-2,NA,TRBD2,TGTGCCAGCAGGGGGGAGGGAGTGAACACCGGGGAGCTGTTTTTT,CASRGEGVNTGELFF
TRBV4-3,17,TRBJ2-7,many,NA,TGCGCCAGCAGCCAAGAATTATGGTCCTCGAGCTCCTACGAGCAGTACTTC,CASSQELWSSSSYEQYF
TRBV5-1,13,TRBJ2-7,NA,TRBD1,TGCGCCAGCAGCTTGTCAGGGGGCAACGAGCAGTACTTC,CASSLSGGNEQYF
TRBV11-1,15,TRBJ2-5,many,TRBD2,TGTGCCAGCAGCTGGACTAGCGGGGATCAAGAGACCCAGTACTTC,CASSWTSGDQETQYF
TRBV9,16,TRBJ2-5,NA,NA,TGTGCCAGCAGCGTACTCGGGACGGCGTACCAAGAGACCCAGTACTTC,CASSVLGTAYQETQYF
TRBV10-3,13,TRBJ1-1,NA,TRBD1,TGTGCCATCAGGCAGGACAGGGAGTCTGAAGCTTTCTTT,CAIRQDRESEAFF